Each of the 20 T cell receptor beta chains below was sequenced from the same sample in a study of blood T cell repertoires in COVID-19. Data came from immunoSEQ multiplex PCR; TCRdb stores just in-frame clones and leaves some out. The sample holds about 120,000 clones, 74% seen once. Sequencing was done on a sample of peripheral blood. The receptors here all came from a man aged 55-75 years with acute or convalescent COVID-19.

In its sample, this clone was seen a few times. The chain employs TRBV13 and TRBJ2-2; 10 nucleotides match TRBD2. CDR1 is PRHDT, CDR2 FYEKMQ, per germline (reference sequence). The CDR3 has 15 residues. Germline trimming cut 8 bases from V and 4 bases from J; bases unmatched to any gene: 7. CDR3 region: CASPKRGGPTGELFF. In DNA, the CDR3 is TGTGCCAGCCCAAAGCGGGGGGGCCCCACCGGGGAGCTGTTTTTT. Full variable domain (remainder filled in from reference TRBV13 and TRBJ2-2): AAGVIQSPRHLIKEKRETATLKCYPIPRHDTVYWYQQGPGQDPQFLISFYEKMQSDKGSIPDRFSAQQFSDYHSELNMSSLELGDSALYFCASPKRGGPTGELFFGEGSRLTVL.

The chain has TRBV9 and TRBJ2-1, with 11 positions matching TRBD2. V gave up 0 bases and J gave up 9 bases; unmatched junction bases: 5. Per germline, CDR1 SGDLS and CDR2 YYNGEE. This CDR3 comprises 15 residues. CDR3 protein: CASSVVSGGAGEQFF. The CDR3 DNA is TGTGCCAGCAGCGTAGTTAGCGGGGGGGCCGGTGAGCAGTTCTTC.

The V call is TRBV3-1 (or the pseudogene TRBV3-2), the J call TRBJ1-2; TRBD1 agrees at 9 bases. Losses at the gene ends were 4 bases for V and 8 bases for J; bases not matched to a gene: 11. The CDR3 sequence is 15 residues long. Germline CDR1 is LGHDT and CDR2 is YNNKEL (reference sequence). The CDR3 DNA reads TGTGCCAGCAGCCTCGGGACAGGGTCAGTGGGGGGCTACACCTTC. Amino acids: CASSLGTGSVGGYTF.

This chain joins TRBV28 and TRBJ2-6; 16 nucleotides agree with TRBD2. The CDR3 has 19 residues. J lost 2 bases, V lost 2 bases, and 3 bases had no gene match. Germline V gene sequence: CDR1 MDHEN, CDR2 SYDVKM. CDR3 nucleotides: TGTGCCAGCAGTTTAGTCGGGACTAGCGGGGGGGCTGGGGCCAACGTCCTGACTTTC. Translated, it gives CASSLVGTSGGAGANVLTF.

The gene calls are TRBV19 and TRBJ1-4; unclear D gene. Germline V gene lookup returns CDR1 LNHDA and CDR2 SQIVND (reference sequence). The CDR3 has 13 amino acids. Trimming took off 8 bases at V and 10 bases at J, with 17 bases between the two ends. The CDR3 nucleotides are TGTGCCAGTCGAATTGAGAGGGTAGGAAAACTGTTTTTT. It codes for CASRIERVGKLFF.

Details on this clone: Sequence at one end of the junction differs from germline and may be a read error. The same CDR3 arises from other DNA sequences in this sample as well. This chain links TRBV7-9 with TRBJ2-7; 11 bases are shared with TRBD2. This CDR3 has 15 amino acids. Germline V gene sequence: CDR1 SEHNR, CDR2 FQNEAQ (reference sequence). The CDR3 is CASSSHSGRAYEQYF. CDR3 sequence (DNA): TGTGCTAGCAGCTCCCATAGCGGGAGGGCCTACGAGCAGTACTTC.

This sequence joins TRBV29-1 and TRBJ2-3; 12 bases line up with TRBD2. The germline gives CDR1 SQVTM, CDR2 ANQGSEA. The trim removed 6 bases at V and 6 bases at J, leaving 25 bases unmatched. This CDR3 is 20 amino acids long. CDR3 sequence reads: CSVLGGRRDVLAGGTDTQYF. The CDR3, as DNA: TGCAGCGTCCTAGGGGGGCGCCGGGATGTGCTAGCGGGAGGGACCGATACGCAGTATTTT.

The chain recombines TRBV11-1 with TRBJ2-7; 8 bases map to TRBD1. V shed 5 bases, J shed 2 bases, and the junction held 8 bases outside the gene matches. CDR1 is SGHAT, CDR2 FQDESV, per germline (reference sequence). This CDR3 contains 15 residues. The CDR3 here is CASSHGQGAPYEQYF. CDR3 DNA sequence: TGTGCCAGCAGCCATGGACAGGGTGCCCCCTACGAGCAGTACTTC.

The genes are TRBV6-6 and TRBJ2-3, with 9 bases lining up with TRBD2. This CDR3 contains 15 residues. The trim removed 6 bases at V and 4 bases at J, leaving 8 bases unmatched. CDR1 MNHNY and CDR2 SVGAGI come from the germline V gene (reference sequence). This CDR3 reads CASRRGGGAADTQYF. In DNA, the CDR3 is TGTGCCAGCAGACGCGGCGGGGGGGCCGCAGATACGCAGTATTTT.

The chain uses TRBV19 and TRBJ1-4; D is unclear. Per the germline V gene, CDR1 is LNHDA and CDR2 is SQIVND (reference sequence). Trimming stripped 7 bases from V and 5 bases from J, with 14 bases between. The CDR3 has 14 amino acids. The CDR3 is CASTPQSQNEKLFF. As DNA, the CDR3 is TGTGCCAGTACCCCACAGTCCCAGAATGAAAAACTGTTTTTT. Variable domain in full (rest from reference TRBV19 and TRBJ1-4): DGGITQSPKYLFRKEGQNVTLSCEQNLNHDAMYWYRQDPGQGLRLIYYSQIVNDFQKGDIAEGYSVSREKKESFPLTVTSAQKNPTAFYLCASTPQSQNEKLFFGSGTQLSVL.

The chain couples TRBV12-3 or TRBV12-4 to TRBJ1-1; D not resolved. This CDR3 is 13 amino acids long. The V end was cut by 6 bases, the J end by 5 bases, with 13 bases between. This CDR3 reads CASSNTRGTEAFF. CDR3 bases: TGTGCCAGCAGCAACACCAGAGGGACTGAAGCTTTCTTT.

The gene calls are TRBV21-1 and TRBJ2-7; TRBD2 is the table's D call, not checked against the DNA. TRBV21-1 is deemed a pseudogene. The CDR3 extends over 14 amino acids. The CDR3 bases are TGTGCCAGCAGCCTCAGGGACTACTCCTACGAGCAGTACTTC. It translates to CASSLRDYSYEQYF.

The chain employs TRBV24-1 and TRBJ2-1; the match to TRBD2 covers 9 bases. The V segment lost 1 base and the J segment 8 bases; nucleotides outside the gene matches: 11. The V gene's germline CDR1 is KGHDR and CDR2 SFDVKD. CDR3 length equals 17 residues. The CDR3, as DNA: TGTGCCACCAGTGATTTCGGTTTACTAGCGGGTCGCGATGAGCAGTTCTTC. Its translation: CATSDFGLLAGRDEQFF.

This clone has only a few counts. The chain links TRBV27 to TRBJ2-7, with unresolved D. Germline V gene sequence: CDR1 MNHEY, CDR2 SMNVEV (reference sequence). The length of the CDR3 is 11 residues. Trimming left V 2 bases short and J 5 bases short, with 4 bases between. DNA for the CDR3: TGTGCCAGCAGTTTAGGGCACGAGCAGTACTTC. Amino acid sequence: CASSLGHEQYF.

For this clone: The DNA is left out, because the CDR3 cannot be placed on it with certainty; the CDR3 is given as TCRdb lists it. The chain uses TRBV10-1 and TRBJ1-2. The germline gives CDR1 WNHNN, CDR2 SYGVQD (reference sequence). The CDR3 region is 18 residues in length, termini included. CDR3 protein: CASSESELLELYFCGYTF.

The V and J genes are TRBV5-1 and TRBJ2-1; tentative D call: TRBD2 (6 bases). Germline CDR1 reads SGHRS; CDR2 reads YFSETQ. This CDR3 is built from 12 residues. Trimming removed 1 base from V and 9 bases from J, with 8 bases in between. This chain's CDR3 is CASSLRETEQFF. In DNA form, the CDR3 reads TGCGCCAGCAGCTTGCGGGAGACTGAGCAGTTCTTC.

V usage is TRBV29-1 and J usage is TRBJ2-6; D is ambiguous. Trimming stripped 6 bases from V and 0 bases from J, with 9 bases between. Germline values: CDR1 SQVTM, CDR2 ANQGSEA. The CDR3 spans 14 residues. The CDR3 coding sequence is TGCAGCGTCGGCGGTGCCTCTGGGGCCAACGTCCTGACTTTC. It specifies CSVGGASGANVLTF.

This clone showed up just a few times. In nucleotides, the CDR3 is TGTGCCAGCAGCCAAGAGGGACAGCAACGGACTGAAGCTTTCTTT. Amino acids: CASSQEGQQRTEAFF. This chain joins TRBV14 and TRBJ1-1; TRBD1 matches 7 bases. V trimming: 0 bases; J trimming: 5 bases; junction bases outside the gene matches: 6. Germline V CDR1 and CDR2: SGHDN, FVKESK. There are 15 residues in the CDR3.

The J gene is TRBJ1-6, the V gene TRBV6-5; tentative D call: TRBD1 (6 bases). V dropped 5 bases and J dropped 6 bases, with 14 bases sitting between them. CDR3 length equals 15 residues. The germline V gene encodes CDR1 MNHEY and CDR2 SVGAGI. The CDR3 DNA sequence: TGTGCCAGCAGTCCTAGCCAGGGGCTTAATTCACCCCTCCACTTT. This codes for CASSPSQGLNSPLHF.

The CDR3 is CASSAGQPELFF. CDR3 nucleotide sequence: TGTGCCAGCAGCGCAGGACAGCCGGAGCTGTTTTTT. This chain connects TRBV7-9 to TRBJ2-2; D is perhaps TRBD1 (6 bases). Trimming pared 5 bases from V and 10 bases from J, leaving 11 bases between. CDR3 length: 12 amino acids. The germline gives CDR1 SEHNR, CDR2 FQNEAQ (reference sequence).